Listed here are 4 T cell receptor beta chains from one sample, sequenced in a study of sequential checkpoint blockade in melanoma. Treatment indicated: randomized to nivolumab then ipilimumab (arm A) or the reverse (arm B). Produced via immunoSEQ multiplex PCR; TCRdb's table is partial and in-frame only. The sample shows several thousand clones, 45% to 60% of them seen only once. Sequencing was performed on CD8+ T cells sorted from blood (inferred from file names), taken from a patient given nivolumab and ipilimumab in sequence. The receptors shown here come from a human donor with melanoma.

This clone was seen only a few times. The genes are TRBV5-4 and TRBJ2-1, with D tentatively TRBD1 (6 bases). Germline loops: CDR1 SGHNT, CDR2 YYREEE (reference sequence). The CDR3 spans 17 residues. V lost 5 bases and J lost 0, with 18 bases in between. The CDR3 sequence: CASREIGTTSSYNEQFF. The CDR3 nucleotides read TGTGCCAGCAGGGAAATAGGGACAACTAGCTCCTACAATGAGCAGTTCTTC.

The chain has TRBV2 and TRBJ1-5, with TRBD1 matching 7 bases. Unmatched junction bases numbered 5, after V lost 5 bases and J lost 1 base. This CDR3 is built from 15 residues. CDR1 and CDR2 (germline): SNHLY, FYNNEI. DNA of the CDR3: TGTGCCAGCAGTCTAACAGGGGCGAGCAATCAGCCCCAGCATTTT. Translated, it gives CASSLTGASNQPQHF.

This rearrangement joins TRBV7-8 to TRBJ2-4, with 13 positions matching TRBD2. The CDR3 covers 20 residues. Germline V gene data show CDR1 as SGHVS and CDR2 as FQNEAQ. With 3 bases clipped from V and 0 bases from J, the junction kept 11 bases outside the gene matches. CDR3 protein: CASSFLPGTSGMIAKNIQYF. CDR3 in DNA: TGTGCCAGCAGCTTCTTACCGGGGACTAGCGGGATGATAGCCAAAAACATTCAGTACTTC.

The chain couples TRBV4-2 to TRBJ2-2, with a possible D match to TRBD2 (6 bases). The V end was cut by 0 bases, the J end by 1 base, with 9 bases between. Germline CDR1 and CDR2: LGHNA and YNFKEQ. This CDR3 comprises 16 residues. The CDR3 sequence: CASSQDRERNTGELFF. CDR3 nucleotide sequence: TGTGCCAGCAGCCAAGATCGGGAGAGGAACACCGGGGAGCTGTTTTTT.